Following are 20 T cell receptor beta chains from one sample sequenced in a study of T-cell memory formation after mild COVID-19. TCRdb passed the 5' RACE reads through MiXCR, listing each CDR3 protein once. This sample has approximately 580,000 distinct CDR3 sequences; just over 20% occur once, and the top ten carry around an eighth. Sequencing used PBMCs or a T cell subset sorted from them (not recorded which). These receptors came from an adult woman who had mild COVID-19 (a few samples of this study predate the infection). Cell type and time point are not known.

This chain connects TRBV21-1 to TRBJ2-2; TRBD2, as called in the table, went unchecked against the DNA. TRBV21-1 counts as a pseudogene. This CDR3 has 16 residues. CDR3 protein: CASSICSGTNTGELFF. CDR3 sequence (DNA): TGTGCCAGCAGCATCTGTAGCGGGACGAACACCGGGGAGCTGTTTTTT.

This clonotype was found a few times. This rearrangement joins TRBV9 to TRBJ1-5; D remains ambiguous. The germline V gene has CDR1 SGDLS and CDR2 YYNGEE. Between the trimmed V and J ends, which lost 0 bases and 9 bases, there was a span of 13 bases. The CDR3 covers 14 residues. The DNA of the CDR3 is TGTGCCAGCAGCGTAGATGCGGGCCGGGGGCCCCAGCATTTT. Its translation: CASSVDAGRGPQHF.

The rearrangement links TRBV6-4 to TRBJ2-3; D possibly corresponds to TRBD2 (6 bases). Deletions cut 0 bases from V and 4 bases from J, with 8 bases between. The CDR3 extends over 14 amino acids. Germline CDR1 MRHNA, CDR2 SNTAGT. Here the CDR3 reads CASSDSPGADTQYF. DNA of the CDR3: TGTGCCAGCAGTGACTCCCCGGGAGCAGATACGCAGTATTTT.

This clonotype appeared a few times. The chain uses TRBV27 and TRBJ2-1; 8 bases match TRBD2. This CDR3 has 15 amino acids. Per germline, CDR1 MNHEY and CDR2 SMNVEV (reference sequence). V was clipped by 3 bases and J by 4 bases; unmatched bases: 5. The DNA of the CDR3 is TGTGCCAGCAGTTTCGGAGCGGGGGAATACAATGAGCAGTTCTTC. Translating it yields CASSFGAGEYNEQFF.

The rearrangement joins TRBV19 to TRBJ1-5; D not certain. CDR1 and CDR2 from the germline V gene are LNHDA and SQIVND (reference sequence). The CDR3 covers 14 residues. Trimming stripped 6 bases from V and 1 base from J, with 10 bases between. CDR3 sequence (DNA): TGTGCCAGTAGAAGGTCTGGGAGCAATCAGCCCCAGCATTTT. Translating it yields CASRRSGSNQPQHF.

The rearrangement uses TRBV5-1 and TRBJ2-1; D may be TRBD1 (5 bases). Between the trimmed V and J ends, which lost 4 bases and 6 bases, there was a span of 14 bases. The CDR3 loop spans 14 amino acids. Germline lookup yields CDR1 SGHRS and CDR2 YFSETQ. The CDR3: CASSPEGASNEQFF. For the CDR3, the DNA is TGCGCCAGCAGCCCCGAAGGGGCCTCCAATGAGCAGTTCTTC.

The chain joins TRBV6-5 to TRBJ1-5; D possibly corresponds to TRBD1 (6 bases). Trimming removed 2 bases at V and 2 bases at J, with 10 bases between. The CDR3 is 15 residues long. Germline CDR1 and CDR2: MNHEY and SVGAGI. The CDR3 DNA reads TGTGCCAGCAGTTACCTGGAGGGGGGCAATCAGCCCCAGCATTTT. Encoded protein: CASSYLEGGNQPQHF.

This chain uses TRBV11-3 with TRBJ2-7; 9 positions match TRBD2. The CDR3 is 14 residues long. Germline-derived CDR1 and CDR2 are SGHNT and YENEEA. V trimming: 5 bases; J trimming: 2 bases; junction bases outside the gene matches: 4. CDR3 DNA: TGTGCCAGCAGCAAGTTAGCGGGAGCCTACGAGCAGTACTTC. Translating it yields CASSKLAGAYEQYF.

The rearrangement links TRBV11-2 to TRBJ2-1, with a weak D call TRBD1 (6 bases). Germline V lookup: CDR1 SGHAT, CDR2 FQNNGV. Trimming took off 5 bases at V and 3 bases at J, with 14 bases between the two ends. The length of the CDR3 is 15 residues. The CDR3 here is CASSRSRDNYNEQFF. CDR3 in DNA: TGTGCCAGCAGCAGGTCCCGGGACAACTACAATGAGCAGTTCTTC.

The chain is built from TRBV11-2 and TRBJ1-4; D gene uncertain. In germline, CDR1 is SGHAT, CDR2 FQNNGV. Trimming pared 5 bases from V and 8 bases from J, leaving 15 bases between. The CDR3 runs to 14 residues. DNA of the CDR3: TGTGCCAGCAGCCATTATGGGTTCGAAGAAAAACTGTTTTTT. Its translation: CASSHYGFEEKLFF.

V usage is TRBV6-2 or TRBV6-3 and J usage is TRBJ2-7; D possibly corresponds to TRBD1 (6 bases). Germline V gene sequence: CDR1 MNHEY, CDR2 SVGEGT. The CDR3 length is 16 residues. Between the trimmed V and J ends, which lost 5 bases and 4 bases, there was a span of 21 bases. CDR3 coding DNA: TGTGCCAGCAGTCCCCATGCCAGGGGCGCAGGATACGAGCAGTACTTC. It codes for CASSPHARGAGYEQYF.

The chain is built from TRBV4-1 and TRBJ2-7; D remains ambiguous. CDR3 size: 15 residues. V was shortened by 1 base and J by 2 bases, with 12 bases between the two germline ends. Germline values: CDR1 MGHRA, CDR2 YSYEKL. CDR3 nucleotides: TGCGCCAGCAGCCAAGCGGCAGGCAAGCCCTACGAGCAGTACTTC. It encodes CASSQAAGKPYEQYF.

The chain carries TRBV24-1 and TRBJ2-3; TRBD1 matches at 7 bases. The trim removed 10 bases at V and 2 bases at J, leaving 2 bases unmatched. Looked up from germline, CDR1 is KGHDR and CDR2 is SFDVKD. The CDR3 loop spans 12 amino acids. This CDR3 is CATGQNTDTQYF. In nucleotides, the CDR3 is TGTGCCACGGGACAGAACACAGATACGCAGTATTTT.

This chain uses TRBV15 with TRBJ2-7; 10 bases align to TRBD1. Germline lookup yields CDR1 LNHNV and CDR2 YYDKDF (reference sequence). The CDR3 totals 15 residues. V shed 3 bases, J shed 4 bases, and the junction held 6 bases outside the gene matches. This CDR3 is CATSSSGTGVYEQYF. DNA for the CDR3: TGTGCCACCAGCAGCTCCGGGACAGGGGTGTACGAGCAGTACTTC.

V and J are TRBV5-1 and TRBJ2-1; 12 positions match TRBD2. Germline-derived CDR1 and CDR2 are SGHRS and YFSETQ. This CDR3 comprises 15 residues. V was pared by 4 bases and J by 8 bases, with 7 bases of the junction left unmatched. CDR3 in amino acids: CASSPGLAGTDEQFF. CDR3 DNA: TGCGCCAGCAGCCCAGGACTAGCGGGAACCGATGAGCAGTTCTTC.

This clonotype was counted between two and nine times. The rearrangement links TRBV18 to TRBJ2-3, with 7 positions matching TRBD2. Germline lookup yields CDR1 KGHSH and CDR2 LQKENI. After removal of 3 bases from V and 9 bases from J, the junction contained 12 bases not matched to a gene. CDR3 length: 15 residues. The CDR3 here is CASSPPSGLAETQYF. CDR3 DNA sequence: TGTGCCAGCTCACCCCCGAGTGGTCTAGCGGAAACGCAGTATTTT.

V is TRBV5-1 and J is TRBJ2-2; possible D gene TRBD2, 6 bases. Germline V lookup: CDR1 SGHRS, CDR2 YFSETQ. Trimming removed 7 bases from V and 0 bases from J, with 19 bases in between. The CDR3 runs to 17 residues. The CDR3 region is CASQGRGGNSNTGELFF. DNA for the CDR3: TGCGCCAGCCAAGGACGAGGAGGGAACTCGAACACCGGGGAGCTGTTTTTT.

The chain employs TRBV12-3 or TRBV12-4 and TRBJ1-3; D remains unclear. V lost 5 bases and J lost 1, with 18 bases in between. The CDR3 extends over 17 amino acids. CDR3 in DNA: TGTGCCAGCAGTCTAAAACCGGGCCACCGGTCTGGAAACACCATATATTTT. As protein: CASSLKPGHRSGNTIYF.

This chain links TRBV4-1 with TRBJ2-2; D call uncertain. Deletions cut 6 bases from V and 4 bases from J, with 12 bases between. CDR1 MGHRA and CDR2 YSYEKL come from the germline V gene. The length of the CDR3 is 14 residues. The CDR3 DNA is TGCGCCAGCAGTCCAGTAGGGTCCACCGGGGAGCTGTTTTTT. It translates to CASSPVGSTGELFF.

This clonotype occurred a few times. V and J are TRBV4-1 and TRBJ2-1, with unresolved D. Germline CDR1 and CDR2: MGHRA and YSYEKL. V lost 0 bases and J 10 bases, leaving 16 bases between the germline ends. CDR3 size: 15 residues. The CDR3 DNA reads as TGCGCCAGCAGCCAAGATCGGACCTCTTTATCGGAGCAGTTCTTC. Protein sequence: CASSQDRTSLSEQFF.